These 28 T cell receptor beta chains share one sample of origin, sequenced in a study of blood T cell repertoires in COVID-19. Data came from immunoSEQ multiplex PCR; TCRdb stores just in-frame clones and leaves some out. The sample has fewer than 250,000 clones; approximately 91% are singletons. The sample was peripheral blood. All receptors come from a man younger than 45 with acute or convalescent COVID-19.

The chain combines TRBV11-2 with TRBJ1-2; D remains ambiguous. The V gene lost 5 bases and the J gene lost 0 bases, with 10 bases spanning the gap. Per germline, CDR1 SGHAT and CDR2 FQNNGV. The CDR3 runs 14 residues. The DNA for the CDR3 is TGTGCCAGCAGCCCACTCATAGCTAACTATGGCTACACCTTC. This gives the protein CASSPLIANYGYTF.

This chain connects TRBV20-1 to TRBJ1-2; D not certain. CDR3 length: 11 amino acids. Germline V gene data show CDR1 as DFQATT and CDR2 as SNEGSKA (reference sequence). V dropped 7 bases and J dropped 1 base, with 7 bases sitting between them. The CDR3 loop reads CSGRFNYGYTF. CDR3 sequence (DNA): TGCAGTGGGAGGTTTAACTATGGCTACACCTTC.

The V call is TRBV15, the J call TRBJ1-4, with TRBD1 matching 9 bases. CDR1 LNHNV and CDR2 YYDKDF come from the germline V gene (reference sequence). With V trimmed by 0 bases and J by 3 bases, 5 bases remained unmatched. The CDR3 runs 17 residues. The CDR3 DNA sequence: TGTGCCACCAGCAGAGAAGGACAGGGGCGGGCTAATGAAAAACTGTTTTTT. It specifies CATSREGQGRANEKLFF.

The gene calls are TRBV5-1 and TRBJ2-5; D is possibly TRBD1 (5 bases). Germline V gene data show CDR1 as SGHRS and CDR2 as YFSETQ. This CDR3 is 13 amino acids long. V was clipped by 0 bases and J by 4 bases, with 7 bases between them. The CDR3 reads CASSLGTIETQYF. DNA for the CDR3: TGCGCCAGCAGCTTGGGGACAATAGAGACCCAGTACTTC.

The table lists this clone with a count of one. J is TRBJ1-3 and V is TRBV3-1 (or the pseudogene TRBV3-2); 7 nucleotides match TRBD1. V dropped 1 base and J dropped 2; count of bases not matched to a gene: 17. CDR3 length: 20 amino acids. Germline V CDR1 and CDR2: LGHDT, YNNKEL (reference sequence). The DNA of the CDR3 is TGTGCCAGCAGCCAAGTTTTCAGGTTTTTAACAGGGACAGCTGGAAACACCATATATTTT. Translation: CASSQVFRFLTGTAGNTIYF.

The chain joins TRBV28 to TRBJ2-7; D gene ambiguous. The CDR3 runs 15 residues. The V end lost 1 base, the J end lost 0 bases, and 10 bases lay between the germline ends. Germline V gene data show CDR1 as MDHEN and CDR2 as SYDVKM. This CDR3 is CASSLSGPGSYEQYF. The DNA for the CDR3 is TGTGCCAGCAGTTTATCAGGCCCAGGCTCCTACGAGCAGTACTTC.

The chain is built from TRBV24-1 and TRBJ2-1, with 9 bases lining up with TRBD1. Per the germline V gene, CDR1 is KGHDR and CDR2 is SFDVKD. Germline trimming cut 5 bases from V and 5 bases from J; bases unmatched to any gene: 3. CDR3 length equals 14 residues. The CDR3 DNA is TGTGCCACCAGTGTGGGACAGGGCGACAATGAGCAGTTCTTC. It is translated as CATSVGQGDNEQFF.

The chain has TRBV3-1 (or the pseudogene TRBV3-2) and TRBJ1-5; no definite D call. V was shortened by 2 bases and J by 6 bases, with 11 bases between the two germline ends. This CDR3 region has 14 residues. Germline lookup yields CDR1 LGHDT and CDR2 YNNKEL (reference sequence). CDR3 in amino acids: CASSQSSSSQPQHF. The CDR3 nucleotides read TGTGCCAGCAGCCAAAGTTCATCGAGTCAGCCCCAGCATTTT.

This clone was found a few times. The chain uses TRBV18 and TRBJ1-3; 7 nucleotides agree with TRBD1. Trimming cost V 3 bases and J 2 bases; bases outside gene matches: 7. This CDR3 is 16 amino acids long. Germline assignment: CDR1 KGHSH and CDR2 LQKENI. CDR3 residues: CASSPLDRAPGNTIYF. The CDR3 nucleotides are TGTGCCAGCTCACCGCTAGACAGGGCCCCTGGAAACACCATATATTTT.

This sequence joins TRBV28 and TRBJ2-7; 11 bases line up with TRBD1. With V trimmed by 6 bases and J by 0 bases, 7 bases remained unmatched. The germline V gene encodes CDR1 MDHEN and CDR2 SYDVKM. The CDR3 loop spans 16 amino acids. CDR3 loop: CASSSWTGGPSYEQYF. CDR3 DNA sequence: TGTGCCAGCAGCTCGTGGACAGGGGGCCCCTCCTACGAGCAGTACTTC.

The chain has TRBV5-1 and TRBJ2-1, with TRBD2 identical over 13 bases. Per the germline V gene, CDR1 is SGHRS and CDR2 is YFSETQ. The ends lost 4 bases at V and 6 bases at J; junction bases unmatched: 7. The CDR3 is 16 amino acids. For the CDR3, the DNA is TGCGCCAGCAGCCGGAGGACTAGCGGGAGAATCAATGAGCAGTTCTTC. It is translated as CASSRRTSGRINEQFF.

The chain carries TRBV7-9 and TRBJ2-7; D unresolved. Per the germline V gene, CDR1 is SEHNR and CDR2 is FQNEAQ (reference sequence). The CDR3 has 13 residues. The V end was cut by 2 bases, the J end by 5 bases, with 10 bases between. In nucleotides, the CDR3 is TGTGCCAGCAGCTTATTACTGAAAGACGAGCAGTACTTC. This sequence encodes CASSLLLKDEQYF.

V usage is TRBV18 and J usage is TRBJ1-5; possible D gene TRBD1, 5 bases. With 6 bases removed from V and 7 bases from J, the gap between germline ends came to 31 bases. Germline V gene sequence: CDR1 KGHSH, CDR2 LQKENI. The CDR3 contains 19 residues. This CDR3 is CASSILAGGKGGLRQPQHF. Here the CDR3 DNA reads TGTGCCAGCTCGATTCTTGCGGGGGGTAAGGGAGGTTTGAGGCAGCCCCAGCATTTT.

This chain links TRBV7-9 with TRBJ2-7; 12 bases agree with TRBD2. Germline V gives CDR1 SEHNR, CDR2 FQNEAQ (reference sequence). The CDR3 is made up of 16 amino acids. J was trimmed by 5 bases and V by 5 bases; bases with no gene match: 10. The CDR3 reads CASSPKVASGRDEQYF. The CDR3 nucleotides read TGTGCCAGCAGCCCCAAGGTGGCTAGCGGGAGGGACGAGCAGTACTTC.

The gene calls are TRBV28 and TRBJ2-7; tentatively, D is TRBD1 (6 bases). Germline CDR1 MDHEN, CDR2 SYDVKM. CDR3 length: 13 amino acids. Trimming cost V 3 bases and J 5 bases, with 11 bases left between them. The CDR3 protein is CASSFYRADEQYF. CDR3 DNA: TGTGCCAGCAGTTTTTACAGGGCGGACGAGCAGTACTTC.

This clone was recorded only once. The chain combines TRBV7-8 with TRBJ2-1, with TRBD1 as a possible D gene (5 bases). CDR1 and CDR2 (germline): SGHVS, FQNEAQ. The CDR3 totals 13 residues. The germline V and J ends were trimmed by 1 base and 5 bases, with 6 bases remaining between them. CDR3 DNA: TGTGCCAGCAGCTTAGTCAGGGACAATGAGCAGTTCTTC. This codes for CASSLVRDNEQFF.

This chain joins TRBV27 and TRBJ2-7, with TRBD1 matching 8 bases. V trimming: 4 bases; J trimming: 3 bases; junction bases outside the gene matches: 5. CDR1 and CDR2 (germline): MNHEY, SMNVEV (reference sequence). The CDR3 is 14 amino acids. The CDR3 is CASSSGQVIYEQYF. CDR3 coding DNA: TGTGCCAGCAGTTCGGGACAGGTAATCTACGAGCAGTACTTC.

The chain carries TRBV7-9 and TRBJ2-7, with a tentative D call TRBD1 (5 bases). Germline V gene data show CDR1 as SEHNR and CDR2 as FQNEAQ (reference sequence). The CDR3 has 13 amino acids. Deletions cut 2 bases from V and 5 bases from J, with 10 bases between. The CDR3 region has the DNA TGTGCCAGCAGCTTATTGGGGCGTGACGAGCAGTACTTC. This translates into CASSLLGRDEQYF.

The chain links TRBV5-4 to TRBJ2-3, with 13 bases fitting TRBD2. V lost 4 bases and J lost 1; bases outside the gene matches: 3. The CDR3 consists of 16 residues. Per germline, CDR1 SGHNT and CDR2 YYREEE (reference sequence). The chain's CDR3 is CASSTGTSGGTDTQYF. CDR3 bases: TGTGCCAGCAGCACCGGGACTAGCGGGGGCACAGATACGCAGTATTTT. The full variable domain, completed using reference TRBV5-4 and TRBJ2-3, is ETGVTQSPTHLIKTRGQQVTLRCSSQSGHNTVSWYQQALGQGPQFIFQYYREEENGRGNFPPRFSGLQFPNYSSELNVNALELDDSALYLCASSTGTSGGTDTQYFGPGTRLTVL.

The J gene is TRBJ1-3, the V gene TRBV19; D not certain. The germline CDR1 and CDR2 sequences are LNHDA and SQIVND (reference sequence). The CDR3 is 13 amino acids. Trimming shortened V by 9 bases and J by 0 bases, and 9 bases separated the two germline ends. CDR3 in DNA: TGTGCCAGCGGGTGGAGCTCTGGAAACACCATATATTTT. This sequence encodes CASGWSSGNTIYF.

This clone was recorded only once. The chain recombines TRBV5-1 with TRBJ2-7; TRBD2 might be the D (6 bases). From germline, CDR1 is SGHRS and CDR2 YFSETQ. This CDR3 spans 16 amino acids. V gave up 4 bases and J gave up 2 bases, with 19 bases separating them. The CDR3 here is CASSHGGAGRAYEQYF. The CDR3 region has the DNA TGCGCCAGCAGCCACGGCGGGGCGGGCAGAGCCTACGAGCAGTACTTC. Supplemented by reference TRBV5-1 and TRBJ2-7, the full variable domain reads KAGVTQTPRYLIKTRGQQVTLSCSPISGHRSVSWYQQTPGQGLQFLFEYFSETQRNKGNFPGRFSGRQFSNSRSEMNVSTLELGDSALYLCASSHGGAGRAYEQYFGPGTRLTVT.

The chain joins TRBV3-1 (or the pseudogene TRBV3-2) to TRBJ2-4; D is unresolved. This CDR3 contains 15 residues. CDR1 is LGHDT, CDR2 YNNKEL, per germline (reference sequence). Trimming stripped 4 bases from V and 7 bases from J, with 17 bases between. CDR3 amino acids: CASSPPGHLGNIQYF. The CDR3 DNA reads as TGTGCCAGCAGCCCACCTGGGCATTTGGGTAACATTCAGTACTTC.

The sample holds one count of this clone. The CDR3: CASSPRTGTNEKLFF. Written as DNA, the CDR3 is TGTGCCAGCAGTCCTCGCACAGGAACGAATGAAAAACTGTTTTTT. The V and J genes are TRBV6-6 and TRBJ1-4, with D possibly matching TRBD1 (5 bases). This CDR3 is built from 15 residues. Germline V gene data show CDR1 as MNHNY and CDR2 as SVGAGI (reference sequence). V shed 5 bases and J shed 5 bases, with 15 bases lying between them.

CDR3 nucleotides: TGTGCCAGCAGTGTAGACGACAGGGGGTACTCCTACGAGCAGTACTTC. Its protein product is CASSVDDRGYSYEQYF. The chain uses TRBV5-5 and TRBJ2-7; 9 nucleotides line up with TRBD1. CDR1 is SGHKS and CDR2 is YYEKEE in the germline V gene (reference sequence). CDR3 length: 16 residues. V lost 5 bases, J lost 0 bases, and 9 bases stayed unmatched.

The genes are TRBV6-1 and TRBJ1-1, with D uncertain. Germline V lookup: CDR1 MNHNS, CDR2 SASEGT. V was shortened by 2 bases and J by 0 bases, with 13 bases between the two germline ends. CDR3 length: 16 amino acids. The CDR3 spells CASSELPGNLNTEAFF. The CDR3 coding sequence is TGTGCCAGCAGTGAACTCCCCGGGAATCTGAACACTGAAGCTTTCTTT.

This clone was observed once. The gene calls are TRBV7-3 and TRBJ2-2, with D maybe TRBD1 (5 bases). Germline V gene sequence: CDR1 SGHTA, CDR2 FQGTGA. This CDR3 comprises 14 residues. V was cut by 5 bases and J by 6 bases, with 13 bases left in between. This CDR3 reads CASSPGSKPGELFF. The CDR3 coding sequence is TGTGCCAGCAGCCCAGGGTCTAAACCCGGGGAGCTGTTTTTT.

The rearrangement joins TRBV7-9 to TRBJ2-7; the D gene is possibly TRBD1 (6 bases). Looked up from germline, CDR1 is SEHNR and CDR2 is FQNEAQ (reference sequence). The CDR3 consists of 15 residues. The V end was cut by 6 bases, the J end by 1 base, with 16 bases between. CDR3 residues: CASSPEVGQSYEQYF. DNA of the CDR3: TGTGCCAGCAGTCCCGAGGTGGGACAATCCTACGAGCAGTACTTC.

The DNA of the CDR3 is TGTGCCAGCAGTTACTCGATACAGACGACTGGAAACACCATATATTTT. Amino acid sequence: CASSYSIQTTGNTIYF. The chain carries TRBV6-5 and TRBJ1-3; no definite D call. Germline CDR1 reads MNHEY; CDR2 reads SVGAGI. Between the trimmed V and J ends, which lost 0 bases and 2 bases, there was a span of 11 bases. The CDR3 is made up of 16 amino acids.